The 4 T cell receptor beta chains in this list originate from one sample, sequenced in a study of T cell repertoires in cytomegalovirus infection. Their target antigens are unknown. MiXCR was run by TCRdb on the reads, yielding one entry per CDR3 protein. Seen here are roughly 350,000 distinct CDR3 sequences, about 35% observed once, and the top ten hold about 13%. The source was cultured PBMCs, collected from culture after CMV antigen stimulation. Every receptor here comes from a human donor in good health (CMV status not recorded). Some clones in this sample may be carry-over from other donors' samples.

The chain joins TRBV6-1 to TRBJ1-2; perhaps TRBD1 as D (5 bases). The germline gives CDR1 MNHNS, CDR2 SASEGT. The ends were cut back, 7 bases at V and 2 bases at J, with 20 bases in the middle. The CDR3 contains 16 residues. CDR3 nucleotide sequence: TGTGCCAGCACCCGACAGCGGCTCCGGATAAACTATGGCTACACCTTC. This sequence encodes CASTRQRLRINYGYTF.

V and J are TRBV19 and TRBJ1-5, with D tentatively TRBD1 (6 bases). This CDR3 is built from 14 residues. Between the trimmed V and J ends, which lost 6 bases and 7 bases, there was a span of 16 bases. Germline CDR1 and CDR2: LNHDA and SQIVND (reference sequence). The CDR3 loop reads CASRPLGQTQPQHF. CDR3 nucleotides: TGTGCCAGTAGACCCCTCGGACAGACCCAGCCCCAGCATTTT.

The CDR3 reads CASSRTDDHTSGRLYEQYF. CDR3 DNA: TGTGCCAGCAGTAGAACGGACGATCATACCAGCGGGAGGCTCTACGAGCAGTACTTC. V and J are TRBV6-2 or TRBV6-3 and TRBJ2-7; 9 bases match TRBD2. The germline CDR1 and CDR2 sequences are MNHEY and SVGEGT. V shed 5 bases, J shed 3 bases, and the junction held 20 bases outside the gene matches. CDR3 length equals 19 residues.

The V gene is TRBV12-3 or TRBV12-4, the J gene TRBJ1-3, with D unresolved. The V end was cut by 5 bases, the J end by 4 bases, with 18 bases between. The CDR3 consists of 16 residues. The CDR3 region is CASSDIREWRGNTIYF. The CDR3, as DNA: TGTGCCAGCAGTGACATTAGGGAATGGAGGGGAAACACCATATATTTT.